Below are 20 T cell receptor beta chains sequenced from a single sample in a study of shared clonotypes between healthy human individuals (dated by TCRdb to the early 2020s). The library was built by means of the immunoSEQ multiplex PCR assay. The table was pulled from immuneACCESS by TCRdb, which kept in-frame rearrangements only. Such tables lose some clones; where checked, under half of the loss comes from unresolved V genes, and the rest has no known cause. A total of about 2,100,000 clones appear in this sample, roughly 91% of them only once. The top ten clonotypes cover 1.5% to 2% of the sample. For the CD8 naive samples, CD45RO-negative cells were positively selected for CCR7, yielding a CD45RA+CCR7+ population from which TemRA cells were excluded. What was sequenced was naive CD8+ T cells from PBMCs. What the cell subset or site label conveys for this sample: CD45RA+CCR7+. These receptors all come from a man younger than 30 in good health. Some clones in this sample may be carry-over from other donors' samples.

This chain connects TRBV28 to TRBJ1-2; D call uncertain. The CDR3 spans 14 residues. Trimming took off 5 bases at V and 4 bases at J, with 14 bases between the two ends. Germline CDR1 MDHEN, CDR2 SYDVKM. The CDR3 coding sequence is TGTGCCAGCAGTCCAAGTGAAGGGAGCTATGGCTACACCTTC. Residues: CASSPSEGSYGYTF.

A note on this clone: Other DNA sequences of this sample code for an identical CDR3. The V gene is TRBV5-1, the J gene TRBJ1-1, with D unclear. Germline assignment: CDR1 SGHRS and CDR2 YFSETQ. Trimming took off 2 bases at V and 1 base at J, with 9 bases between the two ends. The CDR3 has 14 residues. The CDR3 DNA is TGCGCCAGCAGCTTAGGGAGCTCGAACACTGAAGCTTTCTTT. Protein product: CASSLGSSNTEAFF.

As concerns this clone: The sample contains more than one DNA sequence encoding this CDR3. The V and J genes are TRBV7-6 and TRBJ1-1, with unresolved D. The length of the CDR3 is 13 residues. Per the germline V gene, CDR1 is SGHVS and CDR2 is FNYEAQ. The germline V and J ends were trimmed by 5 bases and 1 base, with 8 bases remaining between them. The DNA of the CDR3 is TGTGCCAGCAGCCCTGGCGGGAACACTGAAGCTTTCTTT. Translation: CASSPGGNTEAFF.

This chain links TRBV10-1 with TRBJ2-1; D call uncertain. The CDR3 contains 13 residues. Between the trimmed V and J ends, which lost 2 bases and 13 bases, there was a span of 15 bases. Germline values: CDR1 WNHNN, CDR2 SYGVQD (reference sequence). DNA for the CDR3: TGCGCCAGCAGTGAGATCCAGCTCGGTACTCAGTTCTTC. It is translated as CASSEIQLGTQFF.

A word on this clone: This sample includes further DNA sequences coding for the same CDR3. V is TRBV6-5 and J is TRBJ1-1; no clear D gene. CDR1 and CDR2 from the germline V gene are MNHEY and SVGAGI. The CDR3 loop spans 13 amino acids. With 2 bases removed from V and 4 bases from J, the gap between germline ends came to 8 bases. CDR3 in DNA: TGTGCCAGCAGTTACGGGGTTGGCACTGAAGCTTTCTTT. Amino acid sequence: CASSYGVGTEAFF.

The CDR3 nucleotides read TGTGCCAGCAGCGTAGCCCCTAGCGGGAAAGGGTACGAGCAGTACTTC. Translated: CASSVAPSGKGYEQYF. The chain carries TRBV9 and TRBJ2-7; 9 nucleotides agree with TRBD2. This CDR3 region has 16 residues. J lost 4 bases, V lost 0 bases, and 8 bases had no gene match. Germline V CDR1 and CDR2: SGDLS, YYNGEE.

The CDR3 DNA reads as TGCAGCGTTACAGGGACTAGCGGGAGCCCCCACCTTAGCGAGCAGTACTTC. This codes for CSVTGTSGSPHLSEQYF. The genes are TRBV29-1 and TRBJ2-7, with TRBD2 matching over 14 bases. Germline V CDR1 and CDR2: SQVTM, ANQGSEA. Trimming at V came to 5 bases and at J to 6 bases, leaving 15 bases not matched to a gene. There are 17 residues in the CDR3.

The chain recombines TRBV6-5 with TRBJ1-1; 9 bases are shared with TRBD1. The J segment lost 5 bases and the V segment lost 2 bases, leaving 6 bases of the junction unmatched. The CDR3 is 15 residues long. Germline CDR1 MNHEY, CDR2 SVGAGI. In DNA, the CDR3 is TGTGCCAGCAGTTACCGGGGACAGGGTGGAACTGAAGCTTTCTTT. It is translated as CASSYRGQGGTEAFF.

J is TRBJ2-5 and V is TRBV18; D remains unclear. The CDR3 covers 14 residues. The V and J ends lost 2 bases and 5 bases respectively, with 12 bases between them. Germline-derived CDR1 and CDR2 are KGHSH and LQKENI. CDR3 bases: TGTGCCAGCTCACCATTGGAAGCCCGGGAGACCCAGTACTTC. This encodes CASSPLEARETQYF.

The rearrangement joins TRBV13 to TRBJ2-3; D not certain. Germline values: CDR1 PRHDT, CDR2 FYEKMQ (reference sequence). The V end was cut by 5 bases, the J end by 2 bases, with 11 bases between. The CDR3 is made up of 14 amino acids. The DNA of the CDR3 is TGTGCCAGCAGCCTCCGACAAGTCACAGATACGCAGTATTTT. Amino acid sequence: CASSLRQVTDTQYF. The full variable domain, completed using reference TRBV13 and TRBJ2-3, is AAGVIQSPRHLIKEKRETATLKCYPIPRHDTVYWYQQGPGQDPQFLISFYEKMQSDKGSIPDRFSAQQFSDYHSELNMSSLELGDSALYFCASSLRQVTDTQYFGPGTRLTVL.

The rearrangement uses TRBV4-1 and TRBJ2-1; the D gene is possibly TRBD2 (5 bases). Deletions cut 5 bases from V and 5 bases from J, with 19 bases between. Germline V gene data show CDR1 as MGHRA and CDR2 as YSYEKL. The CDR3 has 16 residues. CDR3 protein: CASSSRTVLGNNEQFF. CDR3 nucleotide sequence: TGCGCCAGCAGCTCCCGGACTGTTCTCGGGAACAATGAGCAGTTCTTC.

The chain is built from TRBV28 and TRBJ2-1; 9 bases are a match to TRBD1. Losses at the gene ends were 3 bases for V and 7 bases for J; bases not matched to a gene: 4. Germline V lookup: CDR1 MDHEN, CDR2 SYDVKM. This CDR3 has 14 amino acids. CDR3: CASSFGTGLNEQFF. As DNA, the CDR3 is TGTGCCAGCAGTTTCGGGACAGGGTTAAATGAGCAGTTCTTC.

This clone was seen once. V and J are TRBV28 and TRBJ2-7; possibly TRBD1 or TRBD2 for D (5 bases each). Germline V gene sequence: CDR1 MDHEN, CDR2 SYDVKM. Trimming pared 5 bases from V and 6 bases from J, leaving 11 bases between. The CDR3 extends over 12 amino acids. CDR3 DNA sequence: TGTGCCAGCAGTGGTCCGGGGCTCGAGCAGTACTTC. Residues: CASSGPGLEQYF.

The chain has TRBV7-9 and TRBJ2-7, with 8 nucleotides matching TRBD1. In germline, CDR1 is SEHNR, CDR2 FQNEAQ (reference sequence). Trimming cost V 3 bases and J 4 bases; bases outside gene matches: 5. This CDR3 spans 14 amino acids. The CDR3, as DNA: TGTGCCAGCAGCTTCGGGACAGGAGAGTACGAGCAGTACTTC. Protein sequence: CASSFGTGEYEQYF.

This chain uses TRBV5-1 with TRBJ1-1; D possibly corresponds to TRBD1 (5 bases). Looked up from germline, CDR1 is SGHRS and CDR2 is YFSETQ. The CDR3 consists of 14 residues. Trimming took off 2 bases at V and 0 bases at J, with 8 bases between the two ends. The chain's CDR3 is CASSFRQMNTEAFF. The CDR3 nucleotides read TGCGCCAGCAGCTTTAGACAGATGAACACTGAAGCTTTCTTT.

V and J are TRBV13 and TRBJ2-5; D is ambiguous. Germline V CDR1 and CDR2: PRHDT, FYEKMQ (reference sequence). The CDR3 runs to 16 residues. The V end lost 5 bases, the J end lost 5 bases, and 21 bases lay between the germline ends. DNA for the CDR3: TGTGCCAGCAGCCCACCTAGAGTGGGCGGTTGGGAGACCCAGTACTTC. Translation gives CASSPPRVGGWETQYF.

The chain has TRBV27 and TRBJ2-7, with TRBD2 matching 9 bases. The CDR3 sequence is 16 residues long. CDR1 is MNHEY and CDR2 is SMNVEV in the germline V gene (reference sequence). Trimming cost V 0 bases and J 6 bases; bases outside gene matches: 9. In DNA, the CDR3 is TGTGCCAGCAGTTTATCGGCCGGGACTAGCTTCTCCGAGCAGTACTTC. This sequence encodes CASSLSAGTSFSEQYF.

This clone appeared a few times. The chain employs TRBV7-2 and TRBJ1-2; D call uncertain. The CDR3 is 13 residues long. The germline CDR1 and CDR2 sequences are SGHTA and FQGNSA. V dropped 2 bases and J dropped 4 bases, with 8 bases sitting between them. CDR3 in DNA: TGTGCCAGCAGCTTAAGTCCTATCTATGGCTACACCTTC. Amino acids: CASSLSPIYGYTF.

This CDR3 reads CASSLDPSGGRQPQHF. CDR3 DNA: TGCGCCAGCAGCTTGGATCCCTCAGGGGGCCGGCAGCCCCAGCATTTT. V is TRBV5-1 and J is TRBJ1-5; 8 bases agree with TRBD1. V dropped 0 bases and J dropped 7; count of bases not matched to a gene: 9. Per the germline V gene, CDR1 is SGHRS and CDR2 is YFSETQ. The length of the CDR3 is 16 residues.

The chain couples TRBV7-9 to TRBJ2-7; 7 nucleotides agree with TRBD2. V was clipped by 4 bases and J by 4 bases; unmatched bases: 13. CDR3 length equals 16 residues. The germline CDR1 and CDR2 sequences are SEHNR and FQNEAQ (reference sequence). The CDR3 DNA reads as TGTGCCAGCAGCTCCAAAACCGGACGGGGGGATTACGAGCAGTACTTC. This translates into CASSSKTGRGDYEQYF.